This T cell receptor (beta chain) was identified during a study of control samples from healthy donors and cancer patients (TCRdb year 2020). Libraries were made using the immunoSEQ multiplex PCR assay. This is the immuneACCESS table as TCRdb keeps it, with only in-frame sequences that have V and J called. A part of the clones is gone; compared with another copy, unresolved V genes explain less than half, and the rest is unexplained. This sample has around 30,000 clones in its table, and around 87% of those were observed once. Jointly, the top ten make up about 1.6% of the sample. The CDR3 holds 17 amino acids from the cysteine to the phenylalanine. The entry retains the CDR3 DNA only, 51 bases that are in frame from base 1. CDR1 SQVTM and CDR2 ANQGSEA were looked up in the germline V gene. A distance of 22 bases separates the germline ends of V and J, which lose 3 bases and 2 bases respectively.

A note on this clone: This receptor's antigen is unknown. Per-base qualities were not stored, and no clone one base away is much larger.

The receptor was derived from a woman in her 40s with lung cancer. Sequencing was carried out using PBMCs. The chain is assembled from TRBV29-1 and TRBJ2-5; the D gene is possibly TRBD2, with 6 bases matching. The CDR3 here reads CSVEGVPGGGQQETQYF. The nucleotide sequence is given as TGCAGCGTTGAGGGGGTCCCCGGTGGAGGGCAACAAGAGACCCAGTACTTC.